The 28 T cell receptor beta chains below come from one sample, sequenced in a study of CD8 T cells in ankylosing spondylitis. TCRdb re-called the 5' RACE reads through MiXCR, storing one row per CDR3 protein. Of about 360,000 distinct CDR3 sequences listed, 20% to 25% are singletons. Source material: blood, either unsorted or a sorted T cell fraction (not recorded which). The source of these receptors is a male donor with ankylosing spondylitis or in good health (not recorded which).

The genes are TRBV15 and TRBJ2-1; D is possibly TRBD1 (6 bases). The CDR3 extends over 14 amino acids. With 4 bases removed from V and 4 bases from J, the gap between germline ends came to 11 bases. Germline V gene lookup returns CDR1 LNHNV and CDR2 YYDKDF (reference sequence). DNA of the CDR3: TGTGCCACCAGCACTGGGGGCGGATACAATGAGCAGTTCTTC. This translates into CATSTGGGYNEQFF.

This clonotype was picked up a small number of times. This sequence joins TRBV9 and TRBJ2-1; TRBD2 matches 7 bases. The germline CDR1 and CDR2 sequences are SGDLS and YYNGEE. The CDR3 spans 17 residues. The V segment lost 1 base and the J segment 0 bases; nucleotides outside the gene matches: 7. The DNA for the CDR3 is TGTGCCAGCAGCGTATGGGCGAGCGGGACCTCCTACAATGAGCAGTTCTTC. Translation gives CASSVWASGTSYNEQFF. The full variable domain, its missing parts supplied by reference TRBV9 and TRBJ2-1, is DSGVTQTPKHLITATGQRVTLRCSPRSGDLSVYWYQQSLDQGLQFLIQYYNGEERAKGNILERFSAQQFPDLHSELNLSSLELGDSALYFCASSVWASGTSYNEQFFGPGTRLTVL.

This clonotype appeared a single time. The chain recombines TRBV12-3 or TRBV12-4 with TRBJ2-7; tentatively, D is TRBD2 (7 bases). Trimming took off 3 bases at V and 6 bases at J, with 15 bases between the two ends. This CDR3 contains 14 residues. The CDR3 loop is CASSFRGGYSEQYF. CDR3 DNA: TGTGCCAGCAGTTTTAGGGGGGGCTATAGCGAGCAGTACTTC.

The chain joins TRBV29-1 to TRBJ2-7, with TRBD1 matching 9 bases. Germline trimming cut 7 bases from V and 0 bases from J; bases unmatched to any gene: 7. The CDR3 length is 14 residues. CDR1 SQVTM and CDR2 ANQGSEA come from the germline V gene. In DNA form, the CDR3 reads TGCAGCGCAACCGGGACAGGGCTCTCCTACGAGCAGTACTTC. As protein: CSATGTGLSYEQYF.

V and J are TRBV29-1 and TRBJ2-1, with 10 bases fitting TRBD1. Per germline, CDR1 SQVTM and CDR2 ANQGSEA. CDR3 length: 12 residues. With V trimmed by 3 bases and J by 7 bases, 0 bases remained unmatched. This CDR3 is CSVEDRGNEQFF. The CDR3 region has the DNA TGCAGCGTTGAGGACAGGGGGAATGAGCAGTTCTTC.

V usage is TRBV7-2 and J usage is TRBJ2-1; D not resolved. CDR3 length: 12 residues. The V gene's germline CDR1 is SGHTA and CDR2 FQGNSA. V was shortened by 2 bases and J by 7 bases, with 6 bases between the two germline ends. CDR3 sequence: CASSLPENEQFF. The DNA for the CDR3 is TGTGCCAGCAGCTTACCAGAAAATGAGCAGTTCTTC.

The V call is TRBV9, the J call TRBJ2-6; D remains ambiguous. V was pared by 3 bases and J by 3 bases, with 4 bases between. CDR1 SGDLS and CDR2 YYNGEE come from the germline V gene. This CDR3 spans 13 amino acids. CDR3 nucleotide sequence: TGTGCCAGCAGCGCGAGTGGGGCCAACGTCCTGACTTTC. Protein sequence: CASSASGANVLTF.

The V and J genes are TRBV27 and TRBJ2-1; 7 bases match TRBD1. V lost 3 bases to trimming and J lost 6 bases; unmatched junction nucleotides: 5. CDR1 and CDR2 from the germline V gene are MNHEY and SMNVEV (reference sequence). The CDR3 runs to 14 residues. The CDR3 nucleotides are TGTGCCAGCAGTTTTTTGCCAGGGGGCAATGAGCAGTTCTTC. This gives the protein CASSFLPGGNEQFF.

This clonotype was observed a few times. The genes are TRBV20-1 and TRBJ2-1; possible D gene TRBD1, 5 bases. The CDR3 has 14 residues. Germline values: CDR1 DFQATT, CDR2 SNEGSKA (reference sequence). Trimming took 1 base from V and 4 from J, leaving 11 bases between them. The CDR3 DNA sequence: TGCAGTGCTAGAGTTCAGGGTCGATACAATGAGCAGTTCTTC. This encodes CSARVQGRYNEQFF.

This clonotype occurred a few times. The chain joins TRBV29-1 to TRBJ1-2, with D possibly TRBD1 on 5 matching bases. The CDR3 has 13 residues. Germline lookup yields CDR1 SQVTM and CDR2 ANQGSEA. The ends were cut back, 3 bases at V and 2 bases at J, with 10 bases in the middle. In nucleotides, the CDR3 is TGCAGCGTTGAGACAGCTCTCAACTATGGCTACACCTTC. This encodes CSVETALNYGYTF.

The chain carries TRBV5-6 and TRBJ1-1; D might be TRBD1 (6 bases). The CDR3 is 13 amino acids. Trimming took off 0 bases at V and 6 bases at J, with 9 bases between the two ends. CDR1 is SGHDT and CDR2 is YYEEEE in the germline V gene. CDR3 residues: CASSLGGASEAFF. The CDR3 DNA follows: TGTGCCAGCAGCTTGGGGGGGGCCTCTGAAGCTTTCTTT.

This clonotype showed up just a few times. V and J are TRBV12-3 or TRBV12-4 and TRBJ2-7, with D possibly matching TRBD1 (5 bases). V was cut by 5 bases and J by 1 base, with 15 bases left in between. The CDR3 sequence is 15 residues long. The CDR3 bases are TGTGCCAGCAGTCCCCTAGGGGCTGATTCCTACGAGCAGTACTTC. It translates to CASSPLGADSYEQYF.

The chain is built from TRBV15 and TRBJ1-1; D gene unclear. Trimming pared 5 bases from V and 3 bases from J, leaving 13 bases between. Germline V gene lookup returns CDR1 LNHNV and CDR2 YYDKDF (reference sequence). The CDR3 is 14 amino acids. For the CDR3, the DNA is TGTGCCACCAGCGGGGATATGGGATACACTGAAGCTTTCTTT. It yields the protein CATSGDMGYTEAFF.

The rearrangement links TRBV29-1 to TRBJ2-1, with 16 bases identical to TRBD2. Germline assignment: CDR1 SQVTM and CDR2 ANQGSEA. The CDR3 has 17 residues. After removal of 7 bases from V and 4 bases from J, the junction contained 10 bases not matched to a gene. The CDR3 bases are TGCAGCGCCCGTGGGACTAGCGGGGGGGAGTCTTACAATGAGCAGTTCTTC. This codes for CSARGTSGGESYNEQFF.

The chain couples TRBV4-1 to TRBJ2-1; the match to TRBD1 covers 7 bases. This CDR3 comprises 14 residues. Per the germline V gene, CDR1 is MGHRA and CDR2 is YSYEKL. The trim removed 3 bases at V and 6 bases at J, leaving 5 bases unmatched. CDR3 nucleotide sequence: TGCGCCAGCAGCCACCTTCCAGGGGGCAATGAGCAGTTCTTC. Its protein product is CASSHLPGGNEQFF.

This clonotype was seen more than once but under ten times. The rearrangement joins TRBV6-1 to TRBJ2-1, with D perhaps being TRBD1 or TRBD2 (5 bases each). V was trimmed by 4 bases and J by 3 bases, leaving 16 bases between them. Looked up from germline, CDR1 is MNHNS and CDR2 is SASEGT. The CDR3 consists of 16 residues. This CDR3 reads CASSGGLDIIYNEQFF. Written as DNA, the CDR3 is TGTGCCAGCAGTGGAGGGTTGGACATCATCTACAATGAGCAGTTCTTC.

This clonotype has just a few counts. The CDR3 nucleotides read TGTGCCAGCAGCTTATTGGGGGGGCCCCCAGATACGCAGTATTTT. This translates into CASSLLGGPPDTQYF. This chain uses TRBV7-3 with TRBJ2-3, with D possibly matching TRBD2 (7 bases). Trimming took off 2 bases at V and 4 bases at J, with 13 bases between the two ends. The CDR3 runs to 15 residues. The germline V gene encodes CDR1 SGHTA and CDR2 FQGTGA.

The chain joins TRBV7-8 to TRBJ2-1; TRBD2 matches 13 bases. The J segment lost 8 bases and the V segment lost 6 bases, leaving 7 bases of the junction unmatched. The CDR3 has 15 amino acids. CDR1 SGHVS and CDR2 FQNEAQ come from the germline V gene. The CDR3 protein is CASSSGLAGVHEQFF. The DNA for the CDR3 is TGTGCCAGCAGTTCTGGACTAGCGGGGGTTCATGAGCAGTTCTTC.

This clonotype was seen a few times. This sequence joins TRBV28 and TRBJ2-5; 13 nucleotides agree with TRBD2. Germline-derived CDR1 and CDR2 are MDHEN and SYDVKM. This CDR3 has 16 amino acids. V lost 7 bases and J lost 1; bases outside the gene matches: 6. The CDR3 DNA reads TGTGCCAGCAACCTCGGACTAGCGGGAGTCCAAGAGACCCAGTACTTC. Protein product: CASNLGLAGVQETQYF.

The chain is built from TRBV30 and TRBJ2-7, with D maybe TRBD1 (6 bases). Trimming removed 4 bases at V and 3 bases at J, with 22 bases between. Germline V CDR1 and CDR2: GTSNPN, SVGIG (reference sequence). The CDR3 is 16 amino acids. Here the CDR3 reads CAWTHLGHSNNYEQYF. CDR3 nucleotides: TGTGCCTGGACCCACCTGGGACACTCTAATAACTACGAGCAGTACTTC.

This clonotype was observed a handful of times. CDR3 DNA sequence: TGTGCCAGCAGCTCCTCCATCGGGGAGCTGTTTTTT. Its translation: CASSSSIGELFF. The V call is TRBV11-1, the J call TRBJ2-2; no definite D call. The CDR3 sequence is 12 residues long. V was cut by 4 bases and J by 7 bases, with 7 bases left in between. Germline V gene lookup returns CDR1 SGHAT and CDR2 FQDESV (reference sequence). Full variable domain (missing parts from reference TRBV11-1 and TRBJ2-2): EAEVAQSPRYKITEKSQAVAFWCDPISGHATLYWYRQILGQGPELLVQFQDESVVDDSQLPKDRFSAERLKGVDSTLKIQPAELGDSAMYLCASSSSIGELFFGEGSRLTVL.

CDR3 sequence reads: CASSLGVTGQETQYF. The CDR3 nucleotides read TGTGCCAGCAGCTTGGGTGTGACGGGCCAAGAGACCCAGTACTTC. The chain carries TRBV5-4 and TRBJ2-5; D uncertain. The germline V gene encodes CDR1 SGHNT and CDR2 YYREEE (reference sequence). V was trimmed by 0 bases and J by 1 base, leaving 10 bases between them. CDR3 length: 15 amino acids.

The chain uses TRBV24-1 and TRBJ2-3, with a tentative D call TRBD2 (5 bases). The V gene lost 3 bases and the J gene lost 6 bases, with 18 bases spanning the gap. CDR3 length equals 16 residues. Germline assignment: CDR1 KGHDR and CDR2 SFDVKD. The CDR3 protein is CATSDKFRSGWDTQYF. The CDR3 DNA follows: TGTGCCACCAGTGATAAATTCAGGTCGGGATGGGATACGCAGTATTTT.

The V and J genes are TRBV25-1 and TRBJ2-7, with D tentatively TRBD1 or TRBD2 (5 bases each). Germline values: CDR1 MGHDK, CDR2 SYGVNS. CDR3 length equals 14 residues. With 5 bases removed from V and 2 bases from J, the gap between germline ends came to 13 bases. CDR3 nucleotide sequence: TGTGCCAGCAGTCCCCCGGGACCACCCTACGAGCAGTACTTC. As protein: CASSPPGPPYEQYF.

The V gene is TRBV27, the J gene TRBJ2-7; TRBD1 matches at 8 bases. CDR1 is MNHEY, CDR2 SMNVEV, per germline (reference sequence). After removal of 4 bases from V and 2 bases from J, the junction contained 7 bases not matched to a gene. The CDR3 is 15 amino acids. Here the CDR3 reads CASSSPQGGTYEQYF. In nucleotides, the CDR3 is TGTGCCAGCAGTTCCCCACAGGGGGGAACCTACGAGCAGTACTTC.

This chain uses TRBV19 with TRBJ2-1, with 9 nucleotides matching TRBD1. Looked up from germline, CDR1 is LNHDA and CDR2 is SQIVND (reference sequence). V lost 1 base and J lost 2; bases outside the gene matches: 9. The CDR3 loop spans 18 amino acids. The CDR3 protein is CASSIGSGGQGTYNEQFF. The DNA for the CDR3 is TGTGCCAGTAGTATAGGATCAGGGGGACAGGGAACCTACAATGAGCAGTTCTTC.

This clonotype was detected a few times. This rearrangement joins TRBV3-1 to TRBJ2-1; possibly TRBD1 for D (5 bases). V lost 5 bases, J lost 7 bases, and 12 bases lay in between. Looked up from germline, CDR1 is LGHDT and CDR2 is YNNKEL (reference sequence). The CDR3 is 13 amino acids. CDR3 coding DNA: TGTGCCAGCAGCTCGACAGCCCAAAATGAGCAGTTCTTC. Translation: CASSSTAQNEQFF.

The chain combines TRBV6-1 with TRBJ2-7; either TRBD1 or TRBD2 may fit D (5 bases each). V dropped 7 bases and J dropped 5 bases, with 24 bases sitting between them. CDR3 length: 16 residues. Germline loops: CDR1 MNHNS, CDR2 SASEGT. Here the CDR3 DNA reads TGTGCCAGCAAGACGTCGGGGACCCAAGGCGTAAACGAGCAGTACTTC. It yields the protein CASKTSGTQGVNEQYF.